This T cell receptor (beta chain) was retrieved from a study of T cells in Graves' hyperthyroidism and ophthalmopathy. Clinical symptoms, serum thyroxine and TRAb, thyroid ultrasound and orbital computed tomography together formed the diagnostic basis. RNA transcripts gave rise to amplified TCR beta CDR3 regions. Carried out on the TCR CDR3, a first-round RT-PCR used the HTBI primer set. TCRdb re-derived calls from the multiplex PCR reads in MiXCR, one entry per CDR3 protein. The table records about 570,000 distinct CDR3 sequences, roughly 46% of them present only once. This TCR derives from an adult woman with Graves' disease, either hyperthyroidism or ophthalmopathy (not recorded which). Specimen: peripheral blood or thyroid tissue (not recorded which).

CDR3 DNA: TGTGCCATCAGTGGGGAGGGGACGCCTCGAGCCCAGTACTTC. Translated: CAISGEGTPRAQYF. The chain has TRBV10-3 and TRBJ2-5; the match to TRBD2 covers 7 bases. CDR3 length equals 14 residues. The germline CDR1 and CDR2 sequences are ENHRY and SYGVKD. V shed 4 bases and J 9 bases; nucleotides not matched to a gene: 11.